This T cell receptor (beta chain) emerged from a study of cytomegalovirus exposure and HLA in healthy donors. Study summary: Of around 410 genotyped donors, around 86% grouped in the Caucasian-associated ancestry cluster. Regarding the study as a whole: The study dropped some indistinguishable V segments, TRBV6-2 and TRBV6-3 among them. While the bulk of TCR sequences proved rare, some public TCRs turned up in many donors.

The PCR ran on 60 Vbeta and 13 Jbeta primers. TCRdb keeps only in-frame clones here, not all; method: immunoSEQ multiplex PCR. The sample contains 150,000 to 200,000 clones, 75% to 90% of which appear only once. Notes on this clone: Its antigen is not known.

CDR3 length: 15 amino acids. CDR1 is MGHDK and CDR2 is SYGVNS in the germline V gene. The J segment lost 4 bases and the V segment lost 2 bases, leaving 5 bases of the junction unmatched. The sequenced sample was PBMCs. The source of this sequence is a young woman in good health and CMV-seronegative. V usage is TRBV25-1 and J usage is TRBJ2-1; the match to TRBD2 covers 7 bases. The CDR3 DNA reads as TGTGCCAGCAGTGAAGTGTCTAGCGGTTACAATGAGCAGTTCTTC. Translation gives CASSEVSSGYNEQFF.